This T cell receptor beta chain was recovered during a study of blood T cell repertoires in COVID-19. Per the germline V gene, CDR1 is SGHNT and CDR2 is YYREEE (reference sequence). This CDR3 spans 14 amino acids. V lost 7 bases to trimming and J lost 0 bases, with 11 bases between them. Libraries were prepared by immunoSEQ multiplex PCR; TCRdb keeps only in-frame clonotypes and omits some of them. The table shows some 96,000 clones, with 88% occurring only once. This clone has just a few counts. The clonotype was recovered from a human donor in a cohort sampled during active COVID-19. The V call is TRBV5-4, the J call TRBJ1-3; D might be TRBD1 (6 bases). The source material was peripheral blood. DNA for the CDR3: TGTGCCAGCGGGGCCAGGGGCTCTGGAAACACCATATATTTT. Protein: CASGARGSGNTIYF.